The clone carrying this T cell receptor (beta chain) was counted at least ten times. Its antigen is currently unknown. These data originate in a study of human T cells and chemical hapten exposure. The library put unique molecular identifiers onto individual cDNA molecules. One entry per CDR3 protein, called by TCRdb with MiXCR from the RACE reads. The data show approximately 350,000 distinct CDR3 sequences, with around 6% seen just once and about 5.4% held by the top ten. Germline lookup yields CDR1 SQVTM and CDR2 ANQGSEA. This CDR3 is 13 amino acids long. V was cut by 0 bases and J by 5 bases, with 8 bases left in between. The time point here: patch test 2, 6 weeks after DPC sensitization. Treatment indicated: therapeutic diphenylcyclopropenone sensitization with weekly scalp DPC. Blood draws came before every patch-test application. Whole-study findings and limits: Those TCRs sitting above 1 in 1000 frequency stayed the same with DPC sensitization.

Sequencing was performed on whole blood, taken in connection with sensitization to the hapten diphenylcyclopropenone (DPC). This TCR came from a woman under 30 with alopecia areata. Some clones in this sample may be carry-over from other donors' samples. The V call is TRBV29-1, the J call TRBJ2-1; TRBD2 might be the D (5 bases). CDR3 amino acids: CSVEEWRDNEQFF. DNA of the CDR3: TGCAGCGTTGAAGAGTGGCGGGACAATGAGCAGTTCTTC.